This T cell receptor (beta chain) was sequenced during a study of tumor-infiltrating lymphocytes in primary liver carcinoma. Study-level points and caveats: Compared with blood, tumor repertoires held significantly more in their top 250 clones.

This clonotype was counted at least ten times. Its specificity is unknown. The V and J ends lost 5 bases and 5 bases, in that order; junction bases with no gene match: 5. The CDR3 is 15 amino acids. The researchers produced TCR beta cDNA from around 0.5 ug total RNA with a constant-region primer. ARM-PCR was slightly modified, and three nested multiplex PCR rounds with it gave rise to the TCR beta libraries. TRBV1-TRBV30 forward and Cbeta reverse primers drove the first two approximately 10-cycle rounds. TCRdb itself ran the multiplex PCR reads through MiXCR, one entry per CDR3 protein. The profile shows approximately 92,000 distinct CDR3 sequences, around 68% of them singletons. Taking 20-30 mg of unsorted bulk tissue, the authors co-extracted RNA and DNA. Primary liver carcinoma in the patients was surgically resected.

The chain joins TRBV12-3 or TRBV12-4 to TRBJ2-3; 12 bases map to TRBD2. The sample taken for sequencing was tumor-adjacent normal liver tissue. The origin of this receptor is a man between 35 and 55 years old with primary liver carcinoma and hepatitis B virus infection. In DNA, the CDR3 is TGTGCCAGCAGTAAACTAGCGGGAGGAGAAGATACGCAGTATTTT. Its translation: CASSKLAGGEDTQYF.